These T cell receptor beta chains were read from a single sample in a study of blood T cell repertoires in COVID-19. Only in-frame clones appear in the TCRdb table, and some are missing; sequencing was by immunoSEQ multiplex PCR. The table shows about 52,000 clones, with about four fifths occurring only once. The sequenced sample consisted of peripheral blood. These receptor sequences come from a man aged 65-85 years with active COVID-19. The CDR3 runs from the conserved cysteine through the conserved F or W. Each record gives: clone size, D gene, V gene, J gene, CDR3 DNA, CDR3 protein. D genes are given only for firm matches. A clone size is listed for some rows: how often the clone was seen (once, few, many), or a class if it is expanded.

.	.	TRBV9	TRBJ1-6	TGTGCCAGCAGCGTAACAGGGCTGAATTCACCCCTCCACTTT	CASSVTGLNSPLHF
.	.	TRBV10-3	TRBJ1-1	TGTGCCATCAGTGATCCCGGGGGGGTTACTGAAGCTTTCTTT	CAISDPGGVTEAFF
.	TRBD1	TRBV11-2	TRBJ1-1	TGTGCCAGCAGCTTGGGACAGGGAAGCACTGAAGCTTTCTTT	CASSLGQGSTEAFF
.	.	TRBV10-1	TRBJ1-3	TGCGCCAGCAGTGAGCCCGGGGGTGGAAACACCATATATTTT	CASSEPGGGNTIYF
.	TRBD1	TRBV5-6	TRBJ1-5	TGTGCCAGCAGCAGCTCCGGGACAGGGGGCTTTCAGCCCCAGCATTTT	CASSSSGTGGFQPQHF
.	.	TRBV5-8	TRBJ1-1	TGTGCCAGCAGCTTGGCAGTGAACACTGAAGCTTTCTTT	CASSLAVNTEAFF
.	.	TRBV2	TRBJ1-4	TGTGCCAGCAGTGCGACGCGGGGCTCCCCGGTTTTT	CASSATRGSPVF
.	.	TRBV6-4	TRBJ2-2	TGTGCCAGCAGTGAATTCTTTCCGAACACCGGGGAGCTGTTTTTT	CASSEFFPNTGELFF
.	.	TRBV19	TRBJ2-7	TGTGCCAGTGGAGACCGTGGCCCCTACGAGCAGTACTTC	CASGDRGPYEQYF
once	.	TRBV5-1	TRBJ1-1	TGCGCCAGCTGGGAGGGCCTAAACACTGAAGCTTTCTTT	CASWEGLNTEAFF
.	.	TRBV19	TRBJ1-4	TGTGCCAGTAGTATACTTCGGGCAACTAATGAAAAACTGTTTTTT	CASSILRATNEKLFF
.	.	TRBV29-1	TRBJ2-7	TGCAGCGTTCAGGACAGAGAACACTACGAGCAGTACTTC	CSVQDREHYEQYF
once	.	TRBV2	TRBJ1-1	TGTGCCAGCAGCGCCTTGGCTGTGAACACTGAAGCTTTCTTT	CASSALAVNTEAFF